Shown below are 31 T cell receptor beta chains from a single sample sequenced in a study of T cell repertoires in cytomegalovirus infection. For these receptors, no antigen is known. Via MiXCR, TCRdb re-called the reads, giving one row per CDR3 protein. The sample yields roughly 990,000 distinct CDR3 sequences, approximately 32% seen once. Sequenced material: cultured CD8+ T cells from PBMCs, taken from culture after CMV antigen stimulation. All receptors derive from a human donor in good health (CMV status not recorded). Some clones in this sample may be carry-over from other donors' samples.

This clonotype came up once. A much larger clonotype is one base distant, so this may be a read error. In nucleotides, the CDR3 is TGTGCCAGCAGCTTCGAGGAGACTAACTATGGCTACACCTTC. Its protein product is CASSFEETNYGYTF. The V gene is TRBV12-3 or TRBV12-4, the J gene TRBJ1-2; D gene ambiguous. The CDR3 sequence is 14 residues long. V shed 6 bases and J shed 0 bases, with 11 bases lying between them.

This chain uses TRBV29-1 with TRBJ1-5; tentatively, D is TRBD1 (5 bases). The CDR3 is 12 amino acids. The V end was cut by 4 bases, the J end by 7 bases, with 11 bases between. Germline lookup yields CDR1 SQVTM and CDR2 ANQGSEA. CDR3 nucleotide sequence: TGCAGCGTTGGGGACGGGCACCAGCCCCAGCATTTT. Translating it yields CSVGDGHQPQHF.

The chain is built from TRBV19 and TRBJ1-1; tentatively, D is TRBD1 (6 bases). The CDR3 consists of 16 residues. V was pared by 4 bases and J by 3 bases, with 18 bases between. Germline V lookup: CDR1 LNHDA, CDR2 SQIVND (reference sequence). As DNA, the CDR3 is TGTGCCAGTAGTAGCCGCGGCAGGGGTTGGCACACTGAAGCTTTCTTT. Encoded protein: CASSSRGRGWHTEAFF.

The chain carries TRBV20-1 and TRBJ2-7; TRBD1 is a possible D gene (5 bases). Germline loops: CDR1 DFQATT, CDR2 SNEGSKA (reference sequence). This CDR3 region has 13 residues. Trimming stripped 1 base from V and 2 bases from J, with 9 bases between. CDR3 in amino acids: CSARADSTYEQYV. The CDR3 DNA is TGCAGTGCTAGAGCCGACAGTACCTACGAGCAGTACGTC.

This clonotype was counted only a few times. J is TRBJ1-1 and V is TRBV6-1, with 7 bases identical to TRBD1. J was trimmed by 3 bases and V by 5 bases; bases with no gene match: 6. The CDR3 is 14 amino acids. CDR1 and CDR2 (germline): MNHNS, SASEGT. The CDR3 loop is CASSTGQVDTEAFF. The DNA for the CDR3 is TGTGCCAGCAGTACTGGACAGGTGGACACTGAAGCTTTCTTT.

J is TRBJ1-5 and V is TRBV12-5, with 7 nucleotides matching TRBD1. The CDR3 runs 17 residues. Trimming at V came to 1 base and at J to 0 bases, leaving 6 bases not matched to a gene. Germline V gene lookup returns CDR1 LGHNT and CDR2 FRNRAP. Here the CDR3 DNA reads TGTGCTAGTGGTTTGGGAGAGGGGGCACCTAGCAATCAGCCCCAGCATTTT. Protein: CASGLGEGAPSNQPQHF.

This clonotype was counted between two and nine times. This rearrangement joins TRBV15 to TRBJ1-4; a weak D match, TRBD1 (5 bases). The V end was cut by 2 bases, the J end by 5 bases, with 12 bases between. The CDR3 consists of 15 residues. Germline loops: CDR1 LNHNV, CDR2 YYDKDF (reference sequence). The CDR3 nucleotides read TGTGCCACCAGCAGATTCGGGGCACGGAATGAAAAACTGTTTTTT. This sequence encodes CATSRFGARNEKLFF.

The V call is TRBV6-5, the J call TRBJ2-3; 9 bases are shared with TRBD1. Germline loops: CDR1 MNHEY, CDR2 SVGAGI. Unmatched junction bases numbered 7, after V lost 0 bases and J lost 6 bases. This CDR3 is built from 16 residues. CDR3 bases: TGTGCCAGCAGTTACTCGGACAGGGGTAGTTGGGATACGCAGTATTTT. Amino acids: CASSYSDRGSWDTQYF.

V gene TRBV20-1 combines with J gene TRBJ1-1; 7 bases line up with TRBD1. This CDR3 region has 13 residues. The germline V gene has CDR1 DFQATT and CDR2 SNEGSKA (reference sequence). V lost 2 bases, J lost 3 bases, and 3 bases stayed unmatched. In nucleotides, the CDR3 is TGCAGTGCTAGACATACAGGGGACACTGAAGCTTTCTTT. It encodes CSARHTGDTEAFF.

The rearrangement uses TRBV20-1 and TRBJ2-1; D gene uncertain. The germline gives CDR1 DFQATT, CDR2 SNEGSKA (reference sequence). V lost 5 bases, J lost 6 bases, and 14 bases lay in between. This CDR3 is built from 13 residues. DNA of the CDR3: TGCAGTGCTCGAGGTAGCCGAATCAATGAGCAGTTCTTC. Translated: CSARGSRINEQFF.

This clonotype was observed a handful of times. The J gene is TRBJ2-7, the V gene TRBV7-6; no definite D call. The germline V gene has CDR1 SGHVS and CDR2 FNYEAQ. The V and J ends lost 5 bases and 2 bases respectively, with 16 bases between them. The CDR3 is 15 residues long. The CDR3 DNA is TGTGCCAGCAGCCCTCCTGACTTAACCCCCTACGAGCAGTACGTC. The encoded protein is CASSPPDLTPYEQYV.

This rearrangement joins TRBV27 to TRBJ1-1; tentatively, D is TRBD1 (5 bases). Germline V gene data show CDR1 as MNHEY and CDR2 as SMNVEV (reference sequence). V was cut by 1 base and J by 5 bases, with 14 bases left in between. This CDR3 contains 15 residues. CDR3 nucleotide sequence: TGTGCCAGCAGTTTATACGGTCAGGGACGGACTGAAGCTTTCTTT. As protein: CASSLYGQGRTEAFF.

This chain's CDR3 is CASSPTRILTQYF. The CDR3 DNA reads as TGTGCCAGCAGCCCCACAAGGATATTGACCCAGTACTTC. This chain joins TRBV7-8 and TRBJ2-5; D remains ambiguous. Per germline, CDR1 SGHVS and CDR2 FQNEAQ. The germline V and J ends were trimmed by 5 bases and 7 bases, with 14 bases remaining between them. The CDR3 is 13 residues long.

The chain joins TRBV27 to TRBJ2-3; maybe TRBD2 (5 bases). With 1 base removed from V and 6 bases from J, the gap between germline ends came to 14 bases. Looked up from germline, CDR1 is MNHEY and CDR2 is SMNVEV (reference sequence). The CDR3 length is 15 residues. The chain's CDR3 is CASSLYGPSGDTQYF. CDR3 nucleotides: TGTGCCAGCAGTTTATACGGGCCCTCGGGGGATACGCAGTATTTT.

This clonotype was seen repeatedly, ten times or more. This chain links TRBV6-5 with TRBJ2-3; D unclear. Trimming left V 2 bases short and J 1 base short, with 13 bases between. CDR3 size: 16 residues. Germline V CDR1 and CDR2: MNHEY, SVGAGI. CDR3 loop: CASSYLRPLGTDTQYF. Here the CDR3 DNA reads TGTGCCAGCAGTTACCTACGTCCCCTTGGCACAGATACGCAGTATTTT.

This clonotype came up a few times. The chain links TRBV12-3 or TRBV12-4 to TRBJ1-5; D gene uncertain. Trimming pared 5 bases from V and 3 bases from J, leaving 14 bases between. The CDR3 loop spans 15 amino acids. The CDR3 nucleotides are TGTGCCAGCAGTATCCCGGGTTGGCCCAATCAGCCCCAGCATTTT. This encodes CASSIPGWPNQPQHF.

There are many counts of this clonotype. This rearrangement joins TRBV7-2 to TRBJ1-1; D not resolved. The CDR3 spans 13 residues. CDR1 is SGHTA, CDR2 FQGNSA, per germline. Trimming removed 4 bases from V and 6 bases from J, with 12 bases in between. CDR3 residues: CASSYPGGPEAFF. The DNA of the CDR3 is TGTGCCAGCAGCTACCCGGGAGGGCCTGAAGCTTTCTTT.

The chain couples TRBV20-1 to TRBJ1-4; 8 nucleotides align to TRBD1. The CDR3 contains 16 residues. The V and J ends lost 7 bases and 7 bases, in that order; junction bases with no gene match: 17. Germline V gives CDR1 DFQATT, CDR2 SNEGSKA (reference sequence). DNA of the CDR3: TGCAGTGTAGCCAACCTAATCGGACAGGGCGGTGAAAAACTGTTTTTT. It is translated as CSVANLIGQGGEKLFF.

This sequence joins TRBV2 and TRBJ1-1, with 11 bases fitting TRBD1. CDR1 is SNHLY and CDR2 is FYNNEI in the germline V gene. The CDR3 spans 15 residues. Trimming took 9 bases from V and 6 from J; bases not matched to a gene: 12. This chain's CDR3 is CASPGTGGRVAEAFF. CDR3 in DNA: TGTGCCAGTCCGGGGACAGGGGGACGGGTGGCTGAAGCTTTCTTT.

The J gene is TRBJ1-6, the V gene TRBV10-3, with D uncertain. The CDR3 is 14 amino acids. Germline CDR1 ENHRY, CDR2 SYGVKD. With 1 base removed from V and 7 bases from J, the gap between germline ends came to 8 bases. The CDR3 spells CAISEWVENSPLHF. The CDR3 nucleotides read TGTGCCATCAGTGAGTGGGTGGAGAATTCACCCCTCCACTTT.

This chain connects TRBV10-2 to TRBJ2-1; D is unresolved. This CDR3 is 15 amino acids long. Trimming removed 2 bases at V and 2 bases at J, with 10 bases between. Per the germline V gene, CDR1 is WSHSY and CDR2 is SAAADI. CDR3 DNA: TGCGCCAGCAGTGAGATGGGTTCCACCTACAATGAGCAGTTCTTC. Protein: CASSEMGSTYNEQFF.

This clonotype was counted many times. The chain is built from TRBV7-2 and TRBJ1-2; 9 bases match TRBD1. V was clipped by 1 base and J by 2 bases; unmatched bases: 2. CDR3 size: 15 residues. Germline assignment: CDR1 SGHTA and CDR2 FQGNSA. Here the CDR3 reads CASSLGQGENYGYTF. The CDR3 DNA is TGTGCCAGCAGCTTAGGACAGGGGGAGAACTATGGCTACACCTTC.

The chain joins TRBV28 to TRBJ2-7, with 8 positions matching TRBD2. Germline CDR1 and CDR2: MDHEN and SYDVKM. The CDR3 sequence is 18 residues long. V lost 4 bases to trimming and J lost 2 bases; unmatched junction nucleotides: 16. The CDR3 spells CASSSRFANSGVTYEQYV. In DNA, the CDR3 is TGTGCCAGCAGTTCCCGATTTGCGAATAGCGGGGTTACCTACGAGCAGTACGTC.

This clonotype was detected many times. V usage is TRBV7-2 and J usage is TRBJ2-5, with no clear D. The CDR3 runs 13 residues. Germline loops: CDR1 SGHTA, CDR2 FQGNSA. Trimming took 1 base from V and 5 from J, leaving 8 bases between them. CDR3 amino acids: CASSLVSWETQYF. The CDR3 nucleotides are TGTGCCAGCAGCTTAGTTAGTTGGGAGACCCAGTACTTC.

The rearrangement joins TRBV7-9 to TRBJ2-5, with TRBD2 identical over 8 bases. The V gene end was trimmed by 5 bases and the J gene end by 2 bases; junction bases not matched to a gene: 16. CDR1 and CDR2 from the germline V gene are SEHNR and FQNEAQ (reference sequence). This CDR3 is 18 amino acids long. CDR3 protein: CASSPRTSAGGEQETQYF. The CDR3 nucleotides read TGTGCCAGCAGCCCGAGAACAAGCGCGGGGGGCGAACAAGAGACCCAGTACTTC.

The J gene is TRBJ1-4, the V gene TRBV20-1; D unresolved. Trimming took 1 base from V and 7 from J, leaving 13 bases between them. The CDR3 has 14 amino acids. Germline CDR1 and CDR2: DFQATT and SNEGSKA (reference sequence). The CDR3 bases are TGCAGTGCTAGAGTCGTCACGACGAGTGAAAAACTGTTTTTT. Its protein product is CSARVVTTSEKLFF.

This chain uses TRBV6-2 or TRBV6-3 with TRBJ2-7, with D possibly matching TRBD1 (6 bases). This CDR3 spans 15 amino acids. Germline CDR1 and CDR2: MNHEY and SVGEGT. Deletions cut 6 bases from V and 0 bases from J, with 15 bases between. CDR3 DNA: TGTGCCAGCAGATACGACAGGAAGAGCTCCTACGAGCAGTACGTC. Protein: CASRYDRKSSYEQYV.

This clonotype was observed a few times. The V call is TRBV4-1, the J call TRBJ2-2; TRBD1 might be the D (6 bases). The germline gives CDR1 MGHRA, CDR2 YSYEKL. Trimming took 1 base from V and 2 from J, leaving 11 bases between them. The CDR3 is 16 residues long. This chain's CDR3 is CASSQGQGRNTGELFF. CDR3 nucleotides: TGCGCCAGCAGCCAAGGGCAGGGGCGAAACACCGGGGAGCTGTTTTTT.

This chain links TRBV20-1 with TRBJ1-5; D is undetermined. Germline CDR1 reads DFQATT; CDR2 reads SNEGSKA (reference sequence). Trimming took 0 bases from V and 0 from J, leaving 9 bases between them. The CDR3 is 15 amino acids. As DNA, the CDR3 is TGCAGTGCTAGAGAGAGGGAATATAGCAATCAGCCCCAGCATTTT. Translating it yields CSAREREYSNQPQHF.

Comment on this clonotype: At one end, the junction sequence differs from germline, possibly due to a read error. The rearrangement joins TRBV7-6 to TRBJ2-5; 7 nucleotides match TRBD2. CDR3 length: 15 residues. From germline, CDR1 is SGHVS and CDR2 FNYEAQ. The CDR3 region has the DNA TGTGTCAGCAGACTGACCGGGACTACTCAAGAGACCCAGTACTTC. This translates into CVSRLTGTTQETQYF.

V is TRBV4-1 and J is TRBJ2-5; D assignment may be TRBD1 or TRBD2 (6 bases each). The V end lost 4 bases, the J end lost 2 bases, and 20 bases lay between the germline ends. The CDR3 totals 17 residues. Germline V gives CDR1 MGHRA, CDR2 YSYEKL. The CDR3 region is CASSLRGGGLLQETQYF. As DNA, the CDR3 is TGCGCCAGCAGCCTCCGAGGAGGGGGGCTACTGCAAGAGACCCAGTACTTC.